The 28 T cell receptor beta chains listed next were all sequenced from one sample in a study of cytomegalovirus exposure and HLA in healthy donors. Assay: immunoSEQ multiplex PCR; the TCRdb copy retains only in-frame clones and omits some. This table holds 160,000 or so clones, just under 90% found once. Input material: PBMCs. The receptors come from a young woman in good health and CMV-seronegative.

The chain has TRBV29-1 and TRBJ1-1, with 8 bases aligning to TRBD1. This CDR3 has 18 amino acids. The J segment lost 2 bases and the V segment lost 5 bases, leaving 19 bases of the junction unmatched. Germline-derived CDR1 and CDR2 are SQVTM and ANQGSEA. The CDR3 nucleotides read TGCAGCGTTAATACCCTTTCGCCGCCGGGACAGGATAACACTGAAGCTTTCTTT. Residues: CSVNTLSPPGQDNTEAFF.

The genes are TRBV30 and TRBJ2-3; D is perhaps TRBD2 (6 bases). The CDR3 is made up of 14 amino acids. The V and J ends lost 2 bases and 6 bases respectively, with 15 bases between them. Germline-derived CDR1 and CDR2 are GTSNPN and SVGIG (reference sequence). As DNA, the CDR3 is TGTGCCTGGAGTACCTATCGGGGGTCCGATACGCAGTATTTT. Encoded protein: CAWSTYRGSDTQYF.

The CDR3 nucleotides are TGTGCCAGCAGCCCCGGGACAGGGATGTTGAATGAGCAGTTCTTC. Amino acid sequence: CASSPGTGMLNEQFF. This sequence joins TRBV7-9 and TRBJ2-1; 9 bases map to TRBD1. CDR3 length: 15 residues. The junction had 9 bases not matched to a gene; V was cut back by 5 bases and J by 7 bases. Germline CDR1 reads SEHNR; CDR2 reads FQNEAQ (reference sequence).

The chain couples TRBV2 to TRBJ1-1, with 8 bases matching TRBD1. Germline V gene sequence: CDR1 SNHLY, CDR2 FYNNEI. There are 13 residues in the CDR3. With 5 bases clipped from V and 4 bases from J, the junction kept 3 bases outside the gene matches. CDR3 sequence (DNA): TGTGCCAGCAGTCCCGACAGGGGCACTGAAGCTTTCTTT. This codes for CASSPDRGTEAFF.

The CDR3 region is CASSQEGGGATDTQYF. CDR3 sequence (DNA): TGTGCCAGCAGCCAAGAAGGCGGGGGGGCCACAGATACGCAGTATTTT. V gene TRBV4-2 combines with J gene TRBJ2-3; 9 bases match TRBD2. The germline V gene has CDR1 LGHNA and CDR2 YNFKEQ. The CDR3 extends over 16 amino acids. V shed 0 bases and J 2 bases; nucleotides not matched to a gene: 3.

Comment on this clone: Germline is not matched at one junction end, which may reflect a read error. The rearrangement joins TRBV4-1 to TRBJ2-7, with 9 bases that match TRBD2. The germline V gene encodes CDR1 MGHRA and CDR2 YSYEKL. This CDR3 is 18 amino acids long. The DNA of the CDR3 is TGCGCCAGCGGCCAATACGGCGGGCTAGCGGGGTCTGGTTACGAGCAGTACTTC. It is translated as CASGQYGGLAGSGYEQYF.

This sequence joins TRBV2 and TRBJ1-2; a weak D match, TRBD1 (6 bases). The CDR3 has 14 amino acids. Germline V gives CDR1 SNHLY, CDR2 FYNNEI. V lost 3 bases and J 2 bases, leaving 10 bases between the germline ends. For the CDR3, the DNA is TGTGCCAGCAGTGATCGGGACATAAACTATGGCTACACCTTC. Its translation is CASSDRDINYGYTF.

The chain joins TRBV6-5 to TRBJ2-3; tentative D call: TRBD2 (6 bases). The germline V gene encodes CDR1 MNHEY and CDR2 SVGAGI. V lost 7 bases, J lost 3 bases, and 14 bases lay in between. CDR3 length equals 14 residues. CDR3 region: CASTGVSGTDTQYF. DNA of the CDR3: TGTGCCAGCACCGGCGTAAGCGGGACAGATACGCAGTATTTT.

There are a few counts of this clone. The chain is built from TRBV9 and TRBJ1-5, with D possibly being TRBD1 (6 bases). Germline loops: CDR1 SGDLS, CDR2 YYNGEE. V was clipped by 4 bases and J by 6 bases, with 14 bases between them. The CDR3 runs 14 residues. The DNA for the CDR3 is TGTGCCAGCAGCCCATCGCAGGGGACTCAGCCCCAGCATTTT. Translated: CASSPSQGTQPQHF.

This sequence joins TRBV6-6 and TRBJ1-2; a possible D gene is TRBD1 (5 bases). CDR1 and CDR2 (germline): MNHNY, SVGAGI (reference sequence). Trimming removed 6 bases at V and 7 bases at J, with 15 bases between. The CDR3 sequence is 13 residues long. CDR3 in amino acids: CASSPGGVGGYTF. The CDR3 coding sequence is TGTGCCAGCAGCCCCGGAGGGGTTGGTGGCTACACCTTC.

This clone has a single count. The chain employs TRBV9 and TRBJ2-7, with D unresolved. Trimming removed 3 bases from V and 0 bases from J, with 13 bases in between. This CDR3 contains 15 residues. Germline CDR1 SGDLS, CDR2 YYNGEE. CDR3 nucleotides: TGTGCCAGCAGCGCGTCGCCCCATAGCTCCTACGAGCAGTACTTC. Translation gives CASSASPHSSYEQYF. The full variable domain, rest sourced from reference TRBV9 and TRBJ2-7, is DSGVTQTPKHLITATGQRVTLRCSPRSGDLSVYWYQQSLDQGLQFLIQYYNGEERAKGNILERFSAQQFPDLHSELNLSSLELGDSALYFCASSASPHSSYEQYFGPGTRLTVT.

CDR3 bases: TGTGCCAGCAGCGTATTTTCTGGGACAGGGATGACTGAAGCTTTCTTT. It yields the protein CASSVFSGTGMTEAFF. The J gene is TRBJ1-1, the V gene TRBV9; 9 bases align to TRBD1. The V segment lost 1 base and the J segment 5 bases; nucleotides outside the gene matches: 9. Germline V gene lookup returns CDR1 SGDLS and CDR2 YYNGEE. The CDR3 sequence is 16 residues long.

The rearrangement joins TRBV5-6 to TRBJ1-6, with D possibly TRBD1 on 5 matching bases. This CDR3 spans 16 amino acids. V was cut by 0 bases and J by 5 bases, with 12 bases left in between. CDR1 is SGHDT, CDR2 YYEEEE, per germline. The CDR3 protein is CASSLAAGHDNSPLHF. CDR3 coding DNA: TGTGCCAGCAGCTTGGCCGCAGGGCACGATAATTCACCCCTCCACTTT.

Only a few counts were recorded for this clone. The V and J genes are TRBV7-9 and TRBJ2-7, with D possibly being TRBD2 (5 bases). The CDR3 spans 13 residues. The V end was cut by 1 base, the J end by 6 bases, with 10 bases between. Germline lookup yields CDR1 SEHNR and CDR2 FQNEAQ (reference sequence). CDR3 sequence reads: CASSLGGLIEQYF. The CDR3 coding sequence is TGTGCCAGCAGCTTAGGAGGGCTAATCGAGCAGTACTTC.

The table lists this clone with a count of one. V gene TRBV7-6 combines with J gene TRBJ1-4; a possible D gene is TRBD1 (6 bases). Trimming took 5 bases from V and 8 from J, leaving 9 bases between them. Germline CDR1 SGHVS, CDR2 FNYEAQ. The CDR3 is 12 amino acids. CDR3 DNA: TGTGCCAGCAGCCCGGACAGAGAAAAACTGTTTTTT. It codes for CASSPDREKLFF.

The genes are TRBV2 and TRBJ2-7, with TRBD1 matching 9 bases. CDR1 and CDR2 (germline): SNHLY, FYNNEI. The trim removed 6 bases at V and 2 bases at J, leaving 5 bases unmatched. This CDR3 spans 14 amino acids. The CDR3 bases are TGTGCCAGCAGCTGGACAGGGGAGGCCTACGAGCAGTACTTC. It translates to CASSWTGEAYEQYF.

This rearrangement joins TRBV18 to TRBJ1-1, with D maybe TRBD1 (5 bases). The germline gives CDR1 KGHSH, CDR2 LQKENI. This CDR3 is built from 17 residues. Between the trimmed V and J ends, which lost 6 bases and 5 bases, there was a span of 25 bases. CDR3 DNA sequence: TGTGCCAGCTCGCCCCTTCCCGGGGGTGATCGACGAACTGAAGCTTTCTTT. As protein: CASSPLPGGDRRTEAFF.

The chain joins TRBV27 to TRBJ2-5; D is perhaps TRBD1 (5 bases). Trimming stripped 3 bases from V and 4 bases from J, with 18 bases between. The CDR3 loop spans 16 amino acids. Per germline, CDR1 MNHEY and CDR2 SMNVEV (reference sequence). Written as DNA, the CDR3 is TGTGCCAGCAGTTTCACCCCAGACTCCCAGGGAGAGACCCAGTACTTC. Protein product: CASSFTPDSQGETQYF.

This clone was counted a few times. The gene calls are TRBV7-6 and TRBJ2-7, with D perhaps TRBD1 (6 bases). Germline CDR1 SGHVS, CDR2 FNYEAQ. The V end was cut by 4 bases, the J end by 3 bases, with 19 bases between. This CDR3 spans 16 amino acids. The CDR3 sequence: CASSSSGQGKGYEQYF. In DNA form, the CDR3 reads TGTGCCAGCAGCTCTAGTGGCCAGGGGAAGGGCTACGAGCAGTACTTC.

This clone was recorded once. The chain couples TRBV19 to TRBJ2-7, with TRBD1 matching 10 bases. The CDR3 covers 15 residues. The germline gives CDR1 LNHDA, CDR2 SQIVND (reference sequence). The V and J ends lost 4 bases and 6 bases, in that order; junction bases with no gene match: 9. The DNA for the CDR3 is TGTGCCAGTAGTAGACCGGGACAGGGGACGATCGAGCAGTACTTC. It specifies CASSRPGQGTIEQYF.

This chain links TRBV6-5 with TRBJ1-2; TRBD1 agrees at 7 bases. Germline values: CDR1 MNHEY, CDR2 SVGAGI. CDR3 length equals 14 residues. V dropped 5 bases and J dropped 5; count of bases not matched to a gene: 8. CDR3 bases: TGTGCCAGCAGTAGGCGGGACAGAGCTTATGGCTACACCTTC. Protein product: CASSRRDRAYGYTF.

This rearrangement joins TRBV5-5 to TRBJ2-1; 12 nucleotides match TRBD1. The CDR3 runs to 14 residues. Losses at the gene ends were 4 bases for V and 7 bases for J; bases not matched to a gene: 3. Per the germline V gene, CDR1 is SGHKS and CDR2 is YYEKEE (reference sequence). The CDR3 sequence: CASSGDRGHNEQFF. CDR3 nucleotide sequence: TGTGCCAGCAGCGGGGACAGGGGGCATAATGAGCAGTTCTTC. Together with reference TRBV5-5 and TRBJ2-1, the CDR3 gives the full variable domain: DAGVTQSPTHLIKTRGQQVTLRCSPISGHKSVSWYQQVLGQGPQFIFQYYEKEERGRGNFPDRFSARQFPNYSSELNVNALLLGDSALYLCASSGDRGHNEQFFGPGTRLTVL.

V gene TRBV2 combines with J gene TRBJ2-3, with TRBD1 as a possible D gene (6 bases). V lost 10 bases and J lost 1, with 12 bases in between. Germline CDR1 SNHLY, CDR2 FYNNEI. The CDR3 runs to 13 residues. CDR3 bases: TGTGCCATCCCAGGGGTCCGCACAGATACGCAGTATTTT. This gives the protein CAIPGVRTDTQYF.

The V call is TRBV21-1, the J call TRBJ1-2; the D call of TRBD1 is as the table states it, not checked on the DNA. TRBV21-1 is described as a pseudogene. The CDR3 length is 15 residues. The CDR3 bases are TGTGCCAGCAGCACAAGCCAGGGGCCTAACTATGGCTACACCTTC. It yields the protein CASSTSQGPNYGYTF.

CDR3 amino acids: CASSQPGPGFEQYF. In DNA form, the CDR3 reads TGTGCCAGCAGCCAACCCGGGCCAGGGTTCGAGCAGTACTTC. The chain uses TRBV4-2 and TRBJ2-7; tentatively, D is TRBD1 (5 bases). Germline V CDR1 and CDR2: LGHNA, YNFKEQ. The CDR3 contains 14 residues. The germline V and J ends were trimmed by 2 bases and 6 bases, with 14 bases remaining between them.

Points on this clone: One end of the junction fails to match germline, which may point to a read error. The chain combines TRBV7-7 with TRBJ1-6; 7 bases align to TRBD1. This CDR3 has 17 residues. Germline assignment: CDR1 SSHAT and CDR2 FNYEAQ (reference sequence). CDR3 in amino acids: CASSLGGFDRVCSPLHF. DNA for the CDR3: TGTGCTAGCAGCTTAGGGGGGTTCGACAGGGTCTGTTCACCCCTCCACTTT.

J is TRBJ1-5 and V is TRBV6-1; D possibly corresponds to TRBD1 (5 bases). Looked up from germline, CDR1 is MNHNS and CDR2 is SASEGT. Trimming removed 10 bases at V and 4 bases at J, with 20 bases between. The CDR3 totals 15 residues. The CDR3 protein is CATKAIVGVNQPQHF. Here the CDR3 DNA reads TGTGCCACCAAGGCGATCGTAGGGGTTAATCAGCCCCAGCATTTT.

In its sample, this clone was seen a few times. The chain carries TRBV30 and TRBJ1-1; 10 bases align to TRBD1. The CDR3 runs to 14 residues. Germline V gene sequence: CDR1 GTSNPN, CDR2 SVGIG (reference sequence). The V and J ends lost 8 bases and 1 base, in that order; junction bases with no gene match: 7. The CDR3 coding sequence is TGTGCCGCCGGGACAGGGGTCCAGAACACTGAAGCTTTCTTT. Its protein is CAAGTGVQNTEAFF.